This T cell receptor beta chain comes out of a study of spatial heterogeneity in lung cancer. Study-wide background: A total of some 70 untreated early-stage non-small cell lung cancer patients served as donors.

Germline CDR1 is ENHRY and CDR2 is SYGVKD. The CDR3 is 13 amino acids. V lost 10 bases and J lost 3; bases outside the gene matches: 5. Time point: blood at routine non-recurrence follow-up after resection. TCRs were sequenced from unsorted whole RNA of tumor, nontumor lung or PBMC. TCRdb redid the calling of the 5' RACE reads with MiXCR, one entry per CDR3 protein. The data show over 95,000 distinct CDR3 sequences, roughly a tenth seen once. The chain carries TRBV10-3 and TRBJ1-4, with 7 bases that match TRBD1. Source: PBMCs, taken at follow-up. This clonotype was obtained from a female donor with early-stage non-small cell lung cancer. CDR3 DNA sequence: TGTGCCAGCCGGGACAGCCCTAATGAAAAACTGTTTTTT. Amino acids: CASRDSPNEKLFF.